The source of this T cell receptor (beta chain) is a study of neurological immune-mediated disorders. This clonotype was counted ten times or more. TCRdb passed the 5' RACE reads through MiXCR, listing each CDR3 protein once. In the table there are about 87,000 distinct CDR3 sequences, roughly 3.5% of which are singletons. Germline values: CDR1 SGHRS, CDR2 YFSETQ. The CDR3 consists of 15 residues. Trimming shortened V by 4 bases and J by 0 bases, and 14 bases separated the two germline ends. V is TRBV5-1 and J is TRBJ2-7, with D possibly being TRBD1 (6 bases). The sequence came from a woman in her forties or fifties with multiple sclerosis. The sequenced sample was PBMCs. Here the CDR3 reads CASSRGGYSSYEQYF. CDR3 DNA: TGCGCCAGCAGCCGAGGGGGTTACAGCTCCTACGAGCAGTACTTC.